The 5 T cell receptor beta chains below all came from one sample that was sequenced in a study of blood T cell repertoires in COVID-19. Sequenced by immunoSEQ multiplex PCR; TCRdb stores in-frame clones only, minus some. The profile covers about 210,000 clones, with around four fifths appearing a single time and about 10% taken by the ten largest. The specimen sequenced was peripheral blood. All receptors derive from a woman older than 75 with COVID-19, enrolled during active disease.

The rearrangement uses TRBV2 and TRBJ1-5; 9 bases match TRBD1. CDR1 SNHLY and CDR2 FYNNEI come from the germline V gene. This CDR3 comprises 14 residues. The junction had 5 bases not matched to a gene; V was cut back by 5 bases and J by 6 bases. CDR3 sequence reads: CASSWDRVFQPQHF. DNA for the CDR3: TGTGCCAGCAGTTGGGACAGGGTATTTCAGCCCCAGCATTTT.

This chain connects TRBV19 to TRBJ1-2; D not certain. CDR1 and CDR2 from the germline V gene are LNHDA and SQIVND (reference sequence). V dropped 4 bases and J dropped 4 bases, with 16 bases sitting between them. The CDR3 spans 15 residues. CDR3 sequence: CASSSIDIRVYGYTF. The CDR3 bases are TGTGCCAGTAGTAGTATCGACATACGAGTCTATGGCTACACCTTC.

Here the CDR3 reads CASSPEQGINSPLHF. In DNA form, the CDR3 reads TGTGCCAGCAGCCCGGAACAGGGAATTAATTCACCCCTCCACTTT. The rearrangement joins TRBV11-1 to TRBJ1-6, with D possibly TRBD1 on 6 matching bases. This CDR3 is 15 amino acids long. V was trimmed by 5 bases and J by 6 bases, leaving 14 bases between them. Looked up from germline, CDR1 is SGHAT and CDR2 is FQDESV (reference sequence).

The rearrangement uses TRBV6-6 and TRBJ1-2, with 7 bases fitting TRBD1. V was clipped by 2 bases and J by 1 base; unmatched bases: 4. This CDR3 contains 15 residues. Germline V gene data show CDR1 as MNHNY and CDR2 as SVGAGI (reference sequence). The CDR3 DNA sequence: TGTGCCAGCAGTTACCGACAGGGCAATAACTATGGCTACACCTTC. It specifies CASSYRQGNNYGYTF.

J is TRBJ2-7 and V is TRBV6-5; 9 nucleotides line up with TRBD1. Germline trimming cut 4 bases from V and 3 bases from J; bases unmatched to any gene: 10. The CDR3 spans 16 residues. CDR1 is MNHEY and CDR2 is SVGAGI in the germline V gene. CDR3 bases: TGTGCCAGCAGTTCCCTGGCGGGGACAGGGATCTACGAGCAGTACTTC. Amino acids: CASSSLAGTGIYEQYF.